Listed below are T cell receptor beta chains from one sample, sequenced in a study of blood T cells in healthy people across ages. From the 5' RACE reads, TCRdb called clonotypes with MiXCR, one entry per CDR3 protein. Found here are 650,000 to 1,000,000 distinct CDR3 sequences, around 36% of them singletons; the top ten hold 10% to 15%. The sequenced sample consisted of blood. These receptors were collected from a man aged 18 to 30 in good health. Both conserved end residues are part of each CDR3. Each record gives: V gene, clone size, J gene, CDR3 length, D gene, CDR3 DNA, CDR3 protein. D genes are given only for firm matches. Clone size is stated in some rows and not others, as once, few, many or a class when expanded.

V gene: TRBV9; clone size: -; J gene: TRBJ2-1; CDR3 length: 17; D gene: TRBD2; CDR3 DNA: TGTGCCAGCAGCGGAACACTTAGCGGGGGACTTTACAATGAGCAGTTCTTC; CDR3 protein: CASSGTLSGGLYNEQFF
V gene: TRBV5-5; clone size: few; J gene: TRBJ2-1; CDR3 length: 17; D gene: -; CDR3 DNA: TGTGCCAGCAGCTTGGAAGGGGTCAGCAGCTCCTACAATGGGCAGTTCTTC; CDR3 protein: CASSLEGVSSSYNGQFF
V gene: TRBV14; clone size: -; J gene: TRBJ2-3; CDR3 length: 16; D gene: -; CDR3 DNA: TGTGCCAGCAGCCAAGATAGCGGATTTAGCACAGATACGCAGTATTTT; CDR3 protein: CASSQDSGFSTDTQYF
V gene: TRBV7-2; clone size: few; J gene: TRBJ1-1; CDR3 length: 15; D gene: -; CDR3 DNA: TGTGCCAGCAGCTTAGCGGCGGGGTGGGGGACTGAAGCTTTCTTT; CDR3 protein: CASSLAAGWGTEAFF
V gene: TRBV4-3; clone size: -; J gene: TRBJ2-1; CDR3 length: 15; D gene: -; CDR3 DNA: TGCGCCAGCAGCAAAGAGATCGGACCCTACAATGAGCAGTACTTT; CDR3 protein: CASSKEIGPYNEQYF
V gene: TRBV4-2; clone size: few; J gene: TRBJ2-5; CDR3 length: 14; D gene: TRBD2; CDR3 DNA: TGTGCCAGCAGCGCCGCGGGGGGGATGGAGACCCAGTACTTC; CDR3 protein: CASSAAGGMETQYF
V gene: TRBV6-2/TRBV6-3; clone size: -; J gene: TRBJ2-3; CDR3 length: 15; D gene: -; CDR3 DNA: TGTGCCAGCAGTTATGGACTAACTAGCACAGATACGCAGTATTTT; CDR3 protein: CASSYGLTSTDTQYF
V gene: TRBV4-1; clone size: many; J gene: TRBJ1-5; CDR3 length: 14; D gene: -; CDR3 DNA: TGCGCCAGCAGCCAAGATGCAGGTTATCAGCCCCAGCATTTT; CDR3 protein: CASSQDAGYQPQHF
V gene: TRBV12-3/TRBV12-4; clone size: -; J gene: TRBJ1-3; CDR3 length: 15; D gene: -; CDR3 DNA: TGTGCCAGCAGTCCGCTGGGGGTGACCGGAAACACCATATATTTT; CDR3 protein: CASSPLGVTGNTIYF
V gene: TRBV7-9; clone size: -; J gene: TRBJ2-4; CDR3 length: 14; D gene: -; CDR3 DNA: TGTGCCAGCAGCCCCACAGTTTTACCAGACATTCAGTACTTC; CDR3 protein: CASSPTVLPDIQYF
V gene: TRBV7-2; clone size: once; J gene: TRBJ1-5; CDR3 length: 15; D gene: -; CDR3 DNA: TGTGCCAGCAGCTTAGTATGGGGTAGCAATCAGCCCCGGCATTTT; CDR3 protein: CASSLVWGSNQPRHF
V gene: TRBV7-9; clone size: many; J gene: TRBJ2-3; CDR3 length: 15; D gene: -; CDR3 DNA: TGTGCCAGCAGCTTAGGTCGGGGGCGGACAGATACGCAGTATTTT; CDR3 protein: CASSLGRGRTDTQYF
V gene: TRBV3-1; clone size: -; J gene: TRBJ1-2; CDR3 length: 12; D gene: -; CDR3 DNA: TGTGCCAGCAGCCAAGATGGAGTCGGCTACAACTTC; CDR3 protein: CASSQDGVGYNF
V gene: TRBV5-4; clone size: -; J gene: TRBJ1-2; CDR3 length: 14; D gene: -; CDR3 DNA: TGTGCCAGCAGCGTGGTTCTGGGTAACTATGGCTACACCTTC; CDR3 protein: CASSVVLGNYGYTF
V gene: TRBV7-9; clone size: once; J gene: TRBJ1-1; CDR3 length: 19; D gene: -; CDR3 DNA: TGTGCCAGCAGCTCCAGAGGAGGCGTCAGGGGTGAGAGGAACACTGATGCTTTCTTT; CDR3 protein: CASSSRGGVRGERNTDAFF
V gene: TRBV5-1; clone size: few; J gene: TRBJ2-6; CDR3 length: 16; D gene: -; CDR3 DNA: TGCGCCAGCAGCCAGGGCTCTATATCGGGGGCCAACGTCCTGACTTTC; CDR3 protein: CASSQGSISGANVLTF
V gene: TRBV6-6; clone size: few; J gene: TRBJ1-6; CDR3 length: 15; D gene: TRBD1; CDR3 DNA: TGTGCCAGTCAACAGGGGCCCTCCTATAATTCACCCCTCCACTTT; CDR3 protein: CASQQGPSYNSPLHF
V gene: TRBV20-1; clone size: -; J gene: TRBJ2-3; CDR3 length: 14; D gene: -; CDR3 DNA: TGCAGTGCTAGAGATCCCCAGGGTTCAGGTACGCAGTATTTT; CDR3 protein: CSARDPQGSGTQYF
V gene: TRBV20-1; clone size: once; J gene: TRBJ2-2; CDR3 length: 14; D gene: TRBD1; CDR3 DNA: TGCAGTGCTAGGGGACAGACCAACACCGGGGAGCTGTTTTTT; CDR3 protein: CSARGQTNTGELFF
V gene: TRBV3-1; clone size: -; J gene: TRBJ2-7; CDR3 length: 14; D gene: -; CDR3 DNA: TGTGCCAGCAGCACGGGGCCGAGCTCCTACGAGCAGTACTTC; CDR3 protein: CASSTGPSSYEQYF
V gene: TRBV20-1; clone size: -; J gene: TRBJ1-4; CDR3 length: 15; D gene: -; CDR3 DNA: TGCAGTGCTAGTCCTCAGGGGAGGATTAATGAAAAACTGTTTTTT; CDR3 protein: CSASPQGRINEKLFF
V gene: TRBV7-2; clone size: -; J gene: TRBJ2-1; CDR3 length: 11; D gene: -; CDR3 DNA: TGTGCCAGCAGCGTCACGGGTGAGCAGTTCTTC; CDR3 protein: CASSVTGEQFF
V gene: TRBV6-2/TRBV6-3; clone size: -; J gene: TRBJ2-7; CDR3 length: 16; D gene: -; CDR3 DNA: TGTGCCAGCAGTTTCGCGCGCACGGGGGCAATCTACGAGCAGTACTTC; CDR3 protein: CASSFARTGAIYEQYF
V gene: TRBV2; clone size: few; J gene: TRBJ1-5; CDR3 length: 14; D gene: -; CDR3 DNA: TGTGCCAGCAGCGCGGGACAAAGCAATCAGCCCCAGCATTTT; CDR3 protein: CASSAGQSNQPQHF
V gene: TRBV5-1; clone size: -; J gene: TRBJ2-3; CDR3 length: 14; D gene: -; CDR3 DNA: TGCGCCAGCAGCCCCCCCTGGACGGCGGATACGCAGTATTTT; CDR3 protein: CASSPPWTADTQYF
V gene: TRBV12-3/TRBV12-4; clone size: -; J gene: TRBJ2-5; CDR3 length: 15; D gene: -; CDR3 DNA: TGTGCCAGCAGCCTTGGGATCGGAGGTAGAGAGACCCAGTACTTC; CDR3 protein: CASSLGIGGRETQYF
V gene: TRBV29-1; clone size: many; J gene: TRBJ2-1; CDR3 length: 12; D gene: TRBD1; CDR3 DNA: TGCAGCGTTCGGACAGGGGGTCAAGAGCAGTTCTTC; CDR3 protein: CSVRTGGQEQFF
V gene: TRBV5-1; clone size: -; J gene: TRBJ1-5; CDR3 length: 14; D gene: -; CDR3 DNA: TGCGCCAGCAGCATAACAGCCGGCAATCAGCCCCAGCATTTT; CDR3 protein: CASSITAGNQPQHF
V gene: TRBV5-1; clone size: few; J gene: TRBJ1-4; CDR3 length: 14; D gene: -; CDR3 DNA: TGCGCCAGCAGCTTGGATCCAACTAATGAAAAACTGTTTTTT; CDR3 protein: CASSLDPTNEKLFF
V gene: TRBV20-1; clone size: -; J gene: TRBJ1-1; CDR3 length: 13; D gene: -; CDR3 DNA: TGCAGTGCTAGTCCCACCCGAGCAACTGAAGCTTTCTTT; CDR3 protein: CSASPTRATEAFF
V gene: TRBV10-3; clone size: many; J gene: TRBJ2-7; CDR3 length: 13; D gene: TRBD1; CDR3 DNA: TGTGCCAGTCACAGGGACAGCTCCTACGAGCAGTACTTC; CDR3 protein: CASHRDSSYEQYF
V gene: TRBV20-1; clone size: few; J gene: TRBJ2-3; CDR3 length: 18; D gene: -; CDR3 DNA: TGCAGTGGCACGGGACAGGGTCTAGCGGGGGCCCTCACAGATACGCAGTATTTT; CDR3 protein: CSGTGQGLAGALTDTQYF
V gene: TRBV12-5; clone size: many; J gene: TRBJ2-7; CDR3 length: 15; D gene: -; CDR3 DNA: TGTGCTAGTGGTTTGGGGCACAGGGCCACCTACGAGCAGTACTTC; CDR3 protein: CASGLGHRATYEQYF
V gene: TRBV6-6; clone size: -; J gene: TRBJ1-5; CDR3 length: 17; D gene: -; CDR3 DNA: TGTGCCAGCAGTTACGGCAGGGCTAGGCATAGCAATCAGCCCCAGCATTTT; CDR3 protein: CASSYGRARHSNQPQHF
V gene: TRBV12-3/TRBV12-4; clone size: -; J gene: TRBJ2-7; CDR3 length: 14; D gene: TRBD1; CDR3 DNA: TGTGCCAGCAGCTCGGGACAGGGAGAGGGCGAGCAGTACTTC; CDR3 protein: CASSSGQGEGEQYF
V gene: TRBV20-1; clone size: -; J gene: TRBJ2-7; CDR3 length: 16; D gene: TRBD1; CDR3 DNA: TGCAGTGCTAGAGATCCAAACGACAGGGGTCCCTACGAGCAGTACTTC; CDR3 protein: CSARDPNDRGPYEQYF